These 5 T cell receptor beta chains came from one sample sequenced in a study of cytomegalovirus exposure and HLA in healthy donors. PCR involved 60 Vbeta and 13 Jbeta primers. Assay used: immunoSEQ multiplex PCR; TCRdb lists only in-frame clones, some missing. The sample carries about 120,000 clones, over 60% recorded once. Material: PBMCs. These receptors were obtained from a man aged 40-55 years in good health and CMV-seropositive.

Turning to this clone: A read error may account for a junction end that differs from germline. The sample contains more than one DNA sequence encoding this CDR3. This rearrangement joins TRBV6-6 to TRBJ1-6, with 11 positions matching TRBD1. This CDR3 is 16 amino acids long. Germline V gene data show CDR1 as MNHNY and CDR2 as SVGAGI (reference sequence). The CDR3 protein is CASSKRTGGYNSPLHF. The CDR3 DNA is TGTGCCAGCAGTAAACGGACAGGGGGCTATAATTCCCCCCTCCACTTT.

This chain links TRBV6-4 with TRBJ2-2; D perhaps matches TRBD1 (5 bases). Trimming left V 0 bases short and J 3 bases short, with 5 bases between. The CDR3 extends over 14 amino acids. CDR1 is MRHNA, CDR2 SNTAGT, per germline. In DNA form, the CDR3 reads TGTGCCAGCAGTGACTCACAGGACACCGGGGAGCTGTTTTTT. Translation gives CASSDSQDTGELFF.

The sample holds a few counts of this clone. The gene calls are TRBV2 and TRBJ2-6, with TRBD2 identical over 8 bases. Trimming at V came to 10 bases and at J to 1 base, leaving 6 bases not matched to a gene. Per the germline V gene, CDR1 is SNHLY and CDR2 is FYNNEI. The CDR3 covers 15 residues. The CDR3 region is CATTGGVSGANVLTF. In DNA form, the CDR3 reads TGTGCCACTACGGGGGGGGTATCTGGGGCCAACGTCCTGACTTTC.

This sequence joins TRBV2 and TRBJ1-6, with D possibly TRBD1 on 5 matching bases. Germline lookup yields CDR1 SNHLY and CDR2 FYNNEI. The CDR3 has 15 amino acids. Trimming left V 4 bases short and J 0 bases short, with 7 bases between. The DNA of the CDR3 is TGTGCCAGCAGTGGACAGAGCTCCTATAATTCACCCCTCCACTTT. It specifies CASSGQSSYNSPLHF.

CDR3 region: CASSATQGVSSPLHF. The DNA of the CDR3 is TGTGCCAGCAGCGCTACACAGGGCGTTAGTTCACCCCTCCACTTT. The chain joins TRBV7-8 to TRBJ1-6; tentatively, D is TRBD1 (6 bases). The CDR3 runs 15 residues. Germline CDR1 reads SGHVS; CDR2 reads FQNEAQ. V was shortened by 5 bases and J by 9 bases, with 17 bases between the two germline ends.